Presented here are 10 T cell receptor beta chains from one specimen sequenced in a study of cytomegalovirus exposure and HLA in healthy donors. The PCR employed 60 Vbeta primers together with 13 Jbeta primers. TCRdb's table, derived via immunoSEQ multiplex PCR, lists solely in-frame clones and lacks some. The profile shows over 150,000 clones, 80% of them singletons. The sample taken for sequencing was PBMCs. These receptors all stem from a man aged 25 to 45 in good health and CMV-seropositive.

The table lists this clone with a few counts. The rearrangement links TRBV7-2 to TRBJ1-4, with a possible D match to TRBD1 (6 bases). The germline gives CDR1 SGHTA, CDR2 FQGNSA. Trimming stripped 0 bases from V and 7 bases from J, with 9 bases between. The CDR3 has 14 residues. The CDR3 loop is CASSLAGGVEKLFF. CDR3 sequence (DNA): TGTGCCAGCAGCTTAGCTGGGGGCGTTGAAAAACTGTTTTTT.

The gene calls are TRBV28 and TRBJ1-3, with D maybe TRBD1 (6 bases). This CDR3 has 15 amino acids. Trimming cost V 9 bases and J 2 bases, with 17 bases left between them. Germline V lookup: CDR1 MDHEN, CDR2 SYDVKM. The CDR3 sequence is CASTTGGSPGNTIYF. CDR3 DNA: TGTGCCAGTACGACGGGGGGCAGTCCTGGAAACACCATATATTTT.

The chain recombines TRBV6-5 with TRBJ1-5; TRBD1 matches 8 bases. This CDR3 is 15 amino acids long. Germline trimming cut 5 bases from V and 4 bases from J; bases unmatched to any gene: 7. Germline-derived CDR1 and CDR2 are MNHEY and SVGAGI. DNA for the CDR3: TGTGCCAGCAGTGGCGGACAGGGCGGAAATCAGCCCCAGCATTTT. Translation gives CASSGGQGGNQPQHF.

The chain has TRBV6-1 and TRBJ1-1; 7 nucleotides agree with TRBD1. The CDR3 is made up of 14 amino acids. The V gene's germline CDR1 is MNHNS and CDR2 SASEGT. The junction had 3 bases not matched to a gene; V was cut back by 2 bases and J by 3 bases. The CDR3 here is CASSEIRGYTEAFF. DNA of the CDR3: TGTGCCAGCAGTGAAATCAGGGGGTACACTGAAGCTTTCTTT.

This clone has only one observation. This chain uses TRBV18 with TRBJ1-1; TRBD1 is a possible D gene (5 bases). CDR1 KGHSH and CDR2 LQKENI come from the germline V gene. The V and J ends lost 3 bases and 1 base respectively, with 9 bases between them. The CDR3 extends over 14 amino acids. DNA for the CDR3: TGTGCCAGCTCACCTAGTCAGGGGAACACTGAAGCTTTCTTT. Its translation: CASSPSQGNTEAFF.

This sequence joins TRBV28 and TRBJ2-1; 7 positions match TRBD2. This CDR3 is built from 19 residues. V shed 6 bases and J 0 bases; nucleotides not matched to a gene: 17. CDR1 is MDHEN and CDR2 is SYDVKM in the germline V gene. CDR3 sequence reads: CASSRDSMREYSSYNEQFF. DNA for the CDR3: TGTGCCAGCAGCCGTGACTCGATGCGGGAGTACAGCTCCTACAATGAGCAGTTCTTC. Full variable domain (outside the CDR3, taken from reference TRBV28 and TRBJ2-1): DVKVTQSSRYLVKRTGEKVFLECVQDMDHENMFWYRQDPGLGLRLIYFSYDVKMKEKGDIPEGYSVSREKKERFSLILESASTNQTSMYLCASSRDSMREYSSYNEQFFGPGTRLTVL.

The chain carries TRBV9 and TRBJ2-1; D is possibly TRBD2 (6 bases). The CDR3 covers 12 residues. The V gene's germline CDR1 is SGDLS and CDR2 YYNGEE. Trimming pared 4 bases from V and 10 bases from J, leaving 12 bases between. The CDR3 DNA sequence: TGTGCCAGCAGCCGTAGCGGAAACGAGCAGTTCTTC. Translation gives CASSRSGNEQFF.

The chain has TRBV7-9 and TRBJ2-7; 7 nucleotides align to TRBD1. The J segment lost 6 bases and the V segment lost 4 bases, leaving 12 bases of the junction unmatched. The CDR3 extends over 15 amino acids. Germline CDR1 reads SEHNR; CDR2 reads FQNEAQ (reference sequence). Here the CDR3 DNA reads TGTGCCAGCAGCTCAAGGGACAGTCCATCCGCCGAGCAGTACTTC. Translating gives CASSSRDSPSAEQYF.

J is TRBJ1-4 and V is TRBV9; D is possibly TRBD1 (6 bases). Trimming pared 4 bases from V and 7 bases from J, leaving 17 bases between. The CDR3 totals 15 residues. The germline V gene has CDR1 SGDLS and CDR2 YYNGEE. CDR3 in amino acids: CASSPVGGAGEKLFF. CDR3 sequence (DNA): TGTGCCAGCAGCCCGGTCGGGGGGGCTGGTGAAAAACTGTTTTTT.

This clone was seen a single time. This chain joins TRBV6-1 and TRBJ1-4, with D tentatively TRBD1 (6 bases). Trimming took off 6 bases at V and 0 bases at J, with 11 bases between the two ends. The CDR3 runs to 15 residues. Germline values: CDR1 MNHNS, CDR2 SASEGT. DNA of the CDR3: TGTGCCAGCAGGGCGAGGACAGCAACTAATGAAAAACTGTTTTTT. Residues: CASRARTATNEKLFF.